This T cell receptor (beta chain) was identified during a study of identical twins. V was shortened by 0 bases and J by 7 bases, with 13 bases between the two germline ends. Germline CDR1 reads SGHDN; CDR2 reads FVKESK. The length of the CDR3 is 15 residues. This clonotype was counted between two and nine times. Its antigen is as yet unknown. The study, taken as a whole, reports: Abundant beta clonotypes from cord blood bore fewer insertions; memory repertoires lacked this pattern.

TCRdb used MiXCR to reprocess the 5' RACE reads, holding one entry per CDR3 protein. The table shows a few hundred thousand distinct CDR3 sequences, with approximately 8.7% occurring only once. The origin of this receptor is a woman in her 50s in good health. The sample taken for sequencing was naive T cells sorted from blood. The chain joins TRBV14 to TRBJ2-4; no clear D gene. The CDR3 loop reads CASSQDGAEINIQYF. The CDR3 coding sequence is TGTGCCAGCAGCCAAGACGGCGCGGAGATTAACATTCAGTACTTC.